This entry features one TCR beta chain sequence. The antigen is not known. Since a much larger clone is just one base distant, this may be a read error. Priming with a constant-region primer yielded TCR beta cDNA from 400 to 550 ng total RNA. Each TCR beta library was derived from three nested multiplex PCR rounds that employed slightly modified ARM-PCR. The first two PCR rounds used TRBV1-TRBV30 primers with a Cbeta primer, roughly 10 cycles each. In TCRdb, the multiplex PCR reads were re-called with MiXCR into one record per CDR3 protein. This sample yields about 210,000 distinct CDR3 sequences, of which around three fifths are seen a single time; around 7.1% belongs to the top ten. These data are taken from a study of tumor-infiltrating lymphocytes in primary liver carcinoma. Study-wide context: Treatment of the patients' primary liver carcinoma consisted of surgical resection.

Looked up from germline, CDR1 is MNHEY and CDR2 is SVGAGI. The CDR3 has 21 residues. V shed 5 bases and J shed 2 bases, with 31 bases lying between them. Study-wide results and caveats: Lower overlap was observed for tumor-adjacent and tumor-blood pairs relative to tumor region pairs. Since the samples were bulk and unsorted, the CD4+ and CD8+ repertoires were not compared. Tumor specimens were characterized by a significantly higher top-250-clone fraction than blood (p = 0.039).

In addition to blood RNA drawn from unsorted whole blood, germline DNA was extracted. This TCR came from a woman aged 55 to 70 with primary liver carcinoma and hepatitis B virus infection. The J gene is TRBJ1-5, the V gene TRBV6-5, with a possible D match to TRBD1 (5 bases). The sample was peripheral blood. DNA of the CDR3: TGTGCCAGCAGTCGGCGGGCGCTCGGGGCAGGAGCGCCCCTACGCAATCAGCCCCAGCATTTT. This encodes CASSRRALGAGAPLRNQPQHF.